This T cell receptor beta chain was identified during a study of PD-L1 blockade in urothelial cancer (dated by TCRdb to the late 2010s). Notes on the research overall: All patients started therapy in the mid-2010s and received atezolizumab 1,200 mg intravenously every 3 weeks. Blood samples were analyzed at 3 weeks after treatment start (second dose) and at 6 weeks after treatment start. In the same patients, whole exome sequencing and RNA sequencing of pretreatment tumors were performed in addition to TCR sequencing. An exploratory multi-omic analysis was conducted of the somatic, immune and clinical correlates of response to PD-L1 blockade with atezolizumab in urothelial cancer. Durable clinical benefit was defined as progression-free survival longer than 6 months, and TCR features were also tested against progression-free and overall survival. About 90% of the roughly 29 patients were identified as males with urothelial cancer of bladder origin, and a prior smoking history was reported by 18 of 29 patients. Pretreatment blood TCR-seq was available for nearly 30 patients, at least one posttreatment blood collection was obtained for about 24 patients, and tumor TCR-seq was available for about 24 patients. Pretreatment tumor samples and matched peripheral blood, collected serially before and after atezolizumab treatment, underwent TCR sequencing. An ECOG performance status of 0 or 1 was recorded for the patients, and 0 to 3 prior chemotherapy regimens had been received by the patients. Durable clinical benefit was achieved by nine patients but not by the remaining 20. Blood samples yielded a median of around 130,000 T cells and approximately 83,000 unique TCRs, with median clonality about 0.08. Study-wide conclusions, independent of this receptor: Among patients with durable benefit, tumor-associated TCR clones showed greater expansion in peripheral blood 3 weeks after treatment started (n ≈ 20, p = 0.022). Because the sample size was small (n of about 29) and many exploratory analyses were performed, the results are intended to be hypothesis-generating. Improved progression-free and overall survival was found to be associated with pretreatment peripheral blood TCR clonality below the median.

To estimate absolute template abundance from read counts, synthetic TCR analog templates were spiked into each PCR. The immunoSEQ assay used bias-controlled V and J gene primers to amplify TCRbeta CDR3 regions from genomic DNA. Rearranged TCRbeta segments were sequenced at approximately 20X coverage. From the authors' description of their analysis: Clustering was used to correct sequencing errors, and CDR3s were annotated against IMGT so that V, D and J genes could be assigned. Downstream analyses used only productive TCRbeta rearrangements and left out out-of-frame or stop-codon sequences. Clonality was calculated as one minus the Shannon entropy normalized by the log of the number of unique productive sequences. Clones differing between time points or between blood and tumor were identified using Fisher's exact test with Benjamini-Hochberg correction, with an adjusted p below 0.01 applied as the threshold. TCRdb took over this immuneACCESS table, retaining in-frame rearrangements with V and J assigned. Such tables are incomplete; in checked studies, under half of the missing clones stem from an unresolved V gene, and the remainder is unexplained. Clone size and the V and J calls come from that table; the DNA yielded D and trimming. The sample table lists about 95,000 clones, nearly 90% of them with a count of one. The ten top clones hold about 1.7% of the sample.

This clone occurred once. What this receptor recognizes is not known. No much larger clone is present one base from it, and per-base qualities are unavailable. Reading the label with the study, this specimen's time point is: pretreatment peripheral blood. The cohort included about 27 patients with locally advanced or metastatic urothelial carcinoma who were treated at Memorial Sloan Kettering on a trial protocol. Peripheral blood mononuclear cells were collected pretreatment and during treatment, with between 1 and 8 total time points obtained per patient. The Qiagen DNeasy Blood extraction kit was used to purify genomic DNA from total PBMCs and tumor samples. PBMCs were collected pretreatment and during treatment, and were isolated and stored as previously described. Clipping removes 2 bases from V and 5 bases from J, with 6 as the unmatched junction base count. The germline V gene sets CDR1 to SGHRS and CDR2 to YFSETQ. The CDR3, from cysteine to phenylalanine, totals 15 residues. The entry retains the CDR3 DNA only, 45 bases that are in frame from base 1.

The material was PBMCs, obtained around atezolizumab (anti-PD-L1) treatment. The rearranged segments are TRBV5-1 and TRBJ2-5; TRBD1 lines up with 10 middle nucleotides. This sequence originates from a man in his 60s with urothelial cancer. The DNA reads TGCGCCAGCAGCTTAGGGACAGGGGCCATTGAGACCCAGTACTTC. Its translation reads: CASSLGTGAIETQYF. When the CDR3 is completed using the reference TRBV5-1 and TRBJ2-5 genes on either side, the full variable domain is KAGVTQTPRYLIKTRGQQVTLSCSPISGHRSVSWYQQTPGQGLQFLFEYFSETQRNKGNFPGRFSGRQFSNSRSEMNVSTLELGDSALYLCASSLGTGAIETQYFGPGTRLLVL.